Listed below are T cell receptor beta chains from one sample, sequenced in a study of shared clonotypes between healthy human individuals. Sequencing was performed with immunoSEQ multiplex PCR; in TCRdb, only in-frame clones are kept and a portion is missing. Among approximately 1.9 million clones listed, around 93% were seen once. Input material: naive CD8+ T cells from PBMCs. The source is a man in his late teens or twenties in good health. Some clones in this sample may be carry-over from other donors' samples. The CDR3 runs from the conserved cysteine through the conserved F or W. Each record gives: V gene, clone size, J gene, D gene, CDR3 DNA, CDR3 protein. A D gene is named only where the DNA matches it firmly. Size values are once, few and many counts, or a class for expanded clones, and some rows have none.

v_call: TRBV4-1; clone_size: .; j_call: TRBJ2-7; d_call: TRBD1; cdr3_nt: TGCGCCAGCAGCCAAAGGGACAGGGGGCAGGACGAGCAGTACTTC; cdr3_aa: CASSQRDRGQDEQYF
v_call: TRBV29-1; clone_size: .; j_call: TRBJ2-7; d_call: TRBD1; cdr3_nt: TGCAGCGTTGGTGACAGGGGTAGAGCCTACGAGCAGTACTTC; cdr3_aa: CSVGDRGRAYEQYF
v_call: TRBV9; clone_size: .; j_call: TRBJ2-5; d_call: TRBD1; cdr3_nt: TGTGCCAGCAGCTCCACGGGACAGCAAGAGACCCAGTACTTC; cdr3_aa: CASSSTGQQETQYF
v_call: TRBV6-5; clone_size: .; j_call: TRBJ2-7; d_call: .; cdr3_nt: TGTGCCAGCAGTTACTCGTACGGCTACGAGCAGTACTTC; cdr3_aa: CASSYSYGYEQYF
v_call: TRBV7-6; clone_size: .; j_call: TRBJ2-1; d_call: .; cdr3_nt: TGTGCCAGCAGCTTAGTCCTAGCGACCCCCTACAATGAGCAGTTCTTC; cdr3_aa: CASSLVLATPYNEQFF
v_call: TRBV27; clone_size: .; j_call: TRBJ2-7; d_call: .; cdr3_nt: TGTGCCAGCAGTTACATTGCAGGGGTCGGCGAGCAGTACTTC; cdr3_aa: CASSYIAGVGEQYF
v_call: TRBV4-3; clone_size: .; j_call: TRBJ2-7; d_call: TRBD1; cdr3_nt: TGCGCCAGCAGTCCTGGACAGGGCTTCTCCTACGAGCAGTACTTC; cdr3_aa: CASSPGQGFSYEQYF
v_call: TRBV7-9; clone_size: .; j_call: TRBJ2-3; d_call: .; cdr3_nt: TGTGCCAGCAGCCCCAGGGGGAGGAGTAAAGATACGCAGTATTTT; cdr3_aa: CASSPRGRSKDTQYF
v_call: TRBV18; clone_size: .; j_call: TRBJ1-4; d_call: .; cdr3_nt: TGTGCCAGCTCACCACCGTTCCGGGAAAATGAAAAACTGTTTTTT; cdr3_aa: CASSPPFRENEKLFF
v_call: TRBV5-1; clone_size: .; j_call: TRBJ2-7; d_call: .; cdr3_nt: TGCGCCAGCAGCTTGGCGGGGGGCGGAAGAATCCACGAGCAGTACTTC; cdr3_aa: CASSLAGGGRIHEQYF
v_call: TRBV27; clone_size: .; j_call: TRBJ2-7; d_call: .; cdr3_nt: TGTGCCAGCAGTTTTTCCGGGAGCTCCTACGAGCAGTACTTC; cdr3_aa: CASSFSGSSYEQYF
v_call: TRBV9; clone_size: .; j_call: TRBJ2-1; d_call: TRBD2; cdr3_nt: TGTGCCAGCAGCGTAGTAAAACCCCGTGCGGGAGGGCCTCAGTACAATGAGCAGTTCTTC; cdr3_aa: CASSVVKPRAGGPQYNEQFF
v_call: TRBV7-9; clone_size: .; j_call: TRBJ2-7; d_call: .; cdr3_nt: TGTGCCAGCAGCGGGGGGGGCGCACCCTACGAGCAGTACTTC; cdr3_aa: CASSGGGAPYEQYF
v_call: TRBV19; clone_size: few; j_call: TRBJ1-5; d_call: .; cdr3_nt: TGTGCCAGTTACAGGGTGGGTGGCAATCAGCCCCAGCATTTT; cdr3_aa: CASYRVGGNQPQHF
v_call: TRBV7-8; clone_size: .; j_call: TRBJ2-2; d_call: .; cdr3_nt: TGTGCCGCCTCGGGGGTCATGAACACCGGGGAGCTGTTTTTT; cdr3_aa: CAASGVMNTGELFF
v_call: TRBV4-2; clone_size: .; j_call: TRBJ2-1; d_call: .; cdr3_nt: TGTGCCAGCAGCTCCACAGCAGATAAAAATGAGCAGTTCTTC; cdr3_aa: CASSSTADKNEQFF
v_call: TRBV30; clone_size: once; j_call: TRBJ1-1; d_call: .; cdr3_nt: TGTGCCTGCGATTATGGGGGGTTCCACACTGAAGCTTTCTTT; cdr3_aa: CACDYGGFHTEAFF
v_call: TRBV29-1; clone_size: .; j_call: TRBJ1-2; d_call: .; cdr3_nt: TGCAGCGTTGCGGGGGGCGGCATTTATGGCTACACCTTC; cdr3_aa: CSVAGGGIYGYTF
v_call: TRBV5-1; clone_size: .; j_call: TRBJ2-1; d_call: .; cdr3_nt: TGCGCCAGCAGCTGGAACGGGGGCATCAATGAGCAGTTCTTC; cdr3_aa: CASSWNGGINEQFF
v_call: TRBV29-1; clone_size: .; j_call: TRBJ2-7; d_call: TRBD1; cdr3_nt: TGCAGCGTTGAAGGACAGGGTGGCGAGCAGTACTTC; cdr3_aa: CSVEGQGGEQYF
v_call: TRBV5-1; clone_size: .; j_call: TRBJ2-7; d_call: .; cdr3_nt: TGCGCCAGCAGCTTGGCCTTGCCTGTAGGGGGCTACGAGCAGTACTTC; cdr3_aa: CASSLALPVGGYEQYF
v_call: TRBV15; clone_size: .; j_call: TRBJ2-7; d_call: .; cdr3_nt: TGTGCCACCGCCCCAGGACGGGCATACGAGCAGTACTTC; cdr3_aa: CATAPGRAYEQYF
v_call: TRBV29-1; clone_size: .; j_call: TRBJ2-2; d_call: .; cdr3_nt: TGCAGCGTTGACCCACAGAACACCGGGGAGCTGTTTTTT; cdr3_aa: CSVDPQNTGELFF
v_call: TRBV4-1; clone_size: .; j_call: TRBJ1-5; d_call: .; cdr3_nt: TGCGCCAGCAGCCAAGATGTGTCGGGAGGCAATCAGCCCCAGCATTTT; cdr3_aa: CASSQDVSGGNQPQHF
v_call: TRBV19; clone_size: .; j_call: TRBJ1-5; d_call: .; cdr3_nt: TGTGCCAGTAGAGTGGGGGGCAGGATGCCCCAGCATTTT; cdr3_aa: CASRVGGRMPQHF
v_call: TRBV11-2; clone_size: .; j_call: TRBJ2-4; d_call: .; cdr3_nt: TGTGCCAGCAGCTTAGGGCCAGGGGTAGCCAAAAACATTCAGTACTTC; cdr3_aa: CASSLGPGVAKNIQYF
v_call: TRBV10-3; clone_size: once; j_call: TRBJ2-3; d_call: TRBD2; cdr3_nt: TGTGCCAGCCGGGAGGACACTAGCACAGATACGCAGTATTTT; cdr3_aa: CASREDTSTDTQYF
v_call: TRBV5-4; clone_size: .; j_call: TRBJ2-1; d_call: TRBD1; cdr3_nt: TGTGCCAGCAGCGTTTACCCAGGGGGATATGAGCAGTTCTTC; cdr3_aa: CASSVYPGGYEQFF
v_call: TRBV7-6; clone_size: once; j_call: TRBJ2-6; d_call: TRBD2; cdr3_nt: TGTGCCAGCAGCCTCCCTAGAGCGGGAGGTGTCTCTGGGGCCAACGTCCTGACTTTC; cdr3_aa: CASSLPRAGGVSGANVLTF
v_call: TRBV27; clone_size: .; j_call: TRBJ2-7; d_call: .; cdr3_nt: TGTGCCAGCAGTTCCCGCGATGGCCCCAAGAGGCCCTACGAGCAGTACTTC; cdr3_aa: CASSSRDGPKRPYEQYF
v_call: TRBV2; clone_size: .; j_call: TRBJ2-1; d_call: TRBD2; cdr3_nt: TGTGCCAGCCAGACTAGCGGAAACTACAATGAGCAGTTCTTC; cdr3_aa: CASQTSGNYNEQFF
v_call: TRBV28; clone_size: .; j_call: TRBJ2-2; d_call: .; cdr3_nt: TGTGCCAGCAGTTTCTTTATGGGGGCGCGTTTCGGGGAGCTGTTTTTT; cdr3_aa: CASSFFMGARFGELFF
v_call: TRBV19; clone_size: .; j_call: TRBJ2-7; d_call: .; cdr3_nt: TGTGCCAGTAGAGGGACGGATAACTCCTACGAGCAGTACTTC; cdr3_aa: CASRGTDNSYEQYF
v_call: TRBV30; clone_size: .; j_call: TRBJ2-7; d_call: .; cdr3_nt: TGTGCCTGGAGTCGCGTGGGTGGAGCAATGGACGAGCAGTACTTC; cdr3_aa: CAWSRVGGAMDEQYF
v_call: TRBV9; clone_size: .; j_call: TRBJ1-1; d_call: TRBD1; cdr3_nt: TGTGCCAGCAGCCCCGGGGGACAGGGAATGAACACTGAAGCTTTCTTT; cdr3_aa: CASSPGGQGMNTEAFF
v_call: TRBV4-1; clone_size: few; j_call: TRBJ1-1; d_call: .; cdr3_nt: TGCGCCAGCAGCCCCGAGTTGAACACTGAAGCTTTCTTT; cdr3_aa: CASSPELNTEAFF
v_call: TRBV9; clone_size: .; j_call: TRBJ2-1; d_call: .; cdr3_nt: TGTGCCAGCAGCGGGACCCCCCCGGGGGATAGCGAGCAGTTCTTC; cdr3_aa: CASSGTPPGDSEQFF
v_call: TRBV27; clone_size: .; j_call: TRBJ2-3; d_call: .; cdr3_nt: TGTGCCAGCTCCTACAGGGAAAGCACAGATACGCAGTATTTT; cdr3_aa: CASSYRESTDTQYF
v_call: TRBV13; clone_size: .; j_call: TRBJ1-1; d_call: TRBD1; cdr3_nt: TGTGCCAGCAGCTCTCCGGGACAGGGGGACACTGAAGCTTTCTTT; cdr3_aa: CASSSPGQGDTEAFF
v_call: TRBV4-1; clone_size: .; j_call: TRBJ2-2; d_call: TRBD2; cdr3_nt: TGCGCCAGCAGCCACAGAACGGGACTAGCTGACTCGGAGCTGTTTTTT; cdr3_aa: CASSHRTGLADSELFF
v_call: TRBV21-1; clone_size: .; j_call: TRBJ2-7; d_call: .; cdr3_nt: TGTGCCAGCAGCGCTTCCGGGACCACCTACGAGCAGTACTTC; cdr3_aa: CASSASGTTYEQYF
v_call: TRBV9; clone_size: .; j_call: TRBJ2-2; d_call: TRBD1; cdr3_nt: TGTGCCAGCAGCGGACAGGGGAACACCGGGGAGCTGTTTTTT; cdr3_aa: CASSGQGNTGELFF
v_call: TRBV27; clone_size: once; j_call: TRBJ2-2; d_call: .; cdr3_nt: TGTGCCAGCAGTTTTTGGTATTCGGGGACTGGGGAGCTGTTTTTT; cdr3_aa: CASSFWYSGTGELFF
v_call: TRBV9; clone_size: .; j_call: TRBJ2-5; d_call: TRBD2; cdr3_nt: TGTGCCAGCAGCAATAGCGGGAGTCAGGGGGAGACCCAGTACTTC; cdr3_aa: CASSNSGSQGETQYF
v_call: TRBV29-1; clone_size: .; j_call: TRBJ2-2; d_call: .; cdr3_nt: TGCAGCGACTACCCAAGGGGTGGAATTAAAGGGGAGCTGTTTTTT; cdr3_aa: CSDYPRGGIKGELFF
v_call: TRBV27; clone_size: once; j_call: TRBJ2-7; d_call: TRBD1; cdr3_nt: TGTGCCAGCAGTCAGGGACAGTTCCTCTACGAGCAGTACTTC; cdr3_aa: CASSQGQFLYEQYF
v_call: TRBV11-2; clone_size: .; j_call: TRBJ2-1; d_call: .; cdr3_nt: TGTGCCAGCAGCTTTGGGAGCTTCGGGTTCTTC; cdr3_aa: CASSFGSFGFF
v_call: TRBV28; clone_size: .; j_call: TRBJ2-7; d_call: .; cdr3_nt: TGTGCCAGCAGTTTTGTGGCAGGGTCCTACGAGCAGTACTTC; cdr3_aa: CASSFVAGSYEQYF
v_call: TRBV2; clone_size: .; j_call: TRBJ2-3; d_call: TRBD2; cdr3_nt: TGTGCCAGCAGGCTCTCTAGCGGGAGGGGCACAGATACGCAGTATTTT; cdr3_aa: CASRLSSGRGTDTQYF
v_call: TRBV14; clone_size: .; j_call: TRBJ1-1; d_call: .; cdr3_nt: TGTGCCAGCAGCCACCAAGGGCGAACTGAAGCTTTCTTT; cdr3_aa: CASSHQGRTEAFF
v_call: TRBV6-1; clone_size: .; j_call: TRBJ2-3; d_call: TRBD1; cdr3_nt: TGTGCCAGCAGTGACCGGACAGGGGGCACAGATACGCAGTATTTT; cdr3_aa: CASSDRTGGTDTQYF
v_call: TRBV9; clone_size: .; j_call: TRBJ1-2; d_call: .; cdr3_nt: TGTGCCAGCAGCCTTAACTCCGAGGGGCTGGGTAAGAATGGCTACACCTTC; cdr3_aa: CASSLNSEGLGKNGYTF
v_call: TRBV11-2; clone_size: .; j_call: TRBJ2-7; d_call: .; cdr3_nt: TGTGCCAGCAGCTTAGTGTGGGTCTCCAACGAGCAGTACTTC; cdr3_aa: CASSLVWVSNEQYF
v_call: TRBV27; clone_size: .; j_call: TRBJ2-7; d_call: .; cdr3_nt: TGTGCCAGCAGTTTATTAGGTGTCCGAGCCTACGGAGGCAACGAGCAGTACTTC; cdr3_aa: CASSLLGVRAYGGNEQYF
v_call: TRBV4-3; clone_size: .; j_call: TRBJ2-5; d_call: .; cdr3_nt: TGCGCCAGCAGCCGCGCCCGCCAAGAGACCCAGTACTTC; cdr3_aa: CASSRARQETQYF
v_call: TRBV5-5; clone_size: .; j_call: TRBJ2-7; d_call: TRBD2; cdr3_nt: TGTGCCAGCAGCTTCTTCAGGGCGGGAGAGTCGGGAGAGCAGTACTTC; cdr3_aa: CASSFFRAGESGEQYF
v_call: TRBV13; clone_size: .; j_call: TRBJ2-6; d_call: .; cdr3_nt: TGTGCCAGCAGCTTAGCCGCAATATCTGGGGCCAACGTCCTGACTTTC; cdr3_aa: CASSLAAISGANVLTF
v_call: TRBV7-8; clone_size: .; j_call: TRBJ2-7; d_call: TRBD2; cdr3_nt: TGTGCCAGCAGCTCCCAGCTAGCGGGGGGCTCCTACGAGCAGTACTTC; cdr3_aa: CASSSQLAGGSYEQYF
v_call: TRBV2; clone_size: once; j_call: TRBJ2-1; d_call: TRBD2; cdr3_nt: TGTGCCAGCAGAACCGGGACTAGCTTATACTCCTACAATGAGCAGTTCTTC; cdr3_aa: CASRTGTSLYSYNEQFF
v_call: TRBV5-1; clone_size: .; j_call: TRBJ2-7; d_call: .; cdr3_nt: TGCGCCAGCAGCAGCAAGCTGGGGGCTAGCAGTAATTACGAGCAGTACTTC; cdr3_aa: CASSSKLGASSNYEQYF